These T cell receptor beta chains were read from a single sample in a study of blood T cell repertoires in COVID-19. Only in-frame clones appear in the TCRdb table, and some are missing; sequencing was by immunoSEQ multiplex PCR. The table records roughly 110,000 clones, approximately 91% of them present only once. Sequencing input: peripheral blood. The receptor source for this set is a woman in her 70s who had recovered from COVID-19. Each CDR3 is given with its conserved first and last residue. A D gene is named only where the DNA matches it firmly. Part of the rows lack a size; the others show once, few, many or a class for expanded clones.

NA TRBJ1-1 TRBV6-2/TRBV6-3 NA CASSYGRRGGLRTEAFF TGTGCCAGCAGTTACGGCCGGAGGGGGGGATTGAGGACTGAAGCTTTCTTT
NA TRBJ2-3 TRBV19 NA CASSNGRLTDTQYF TGTGCCAGTAGTAACGGGAGATTGACAGATACGCAGTATTTT
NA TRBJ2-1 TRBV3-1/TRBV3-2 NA CASSQRDEQFF TGTGCCAGCAGCCAACGAGATGAGCAGTTCTTC
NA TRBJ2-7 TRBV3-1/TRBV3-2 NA CASSPWGLLHEQYF TGTGCCAGCAGCCCCTGGGGGCTTCTGCACGAGCAGTACTTC
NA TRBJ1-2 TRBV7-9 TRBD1 CASSSWTGPNYGYTF TGTGCCAGCAGCTCCTGGACAGGCCCTAACTATGGCTACACCTTC
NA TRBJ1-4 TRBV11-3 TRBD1 CASSSLKALTGFTPEKLFF TGTGCCAGCAGCTCACTAAAAGCCCTGACAGGGTTTACTCCAGAAAAACTGTTTTTT
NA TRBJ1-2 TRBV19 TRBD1 CASNLRGTGARYTF TGTGCCAGTAACCTTCGTGGGACAGGGGCCCGCTACACCTTC
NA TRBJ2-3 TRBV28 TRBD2 CASSRTRLAGGSTDTQYF TGTGCCAGCAGCCGAACCCGTCTAGCGGGGGGAAGCACAGATACGCAGTATTTT
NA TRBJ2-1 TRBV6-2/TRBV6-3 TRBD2 CASSYSLEAGTRAYNEQFF TGTGCCAGCAGTTACTCTCTGGAGGCCGGGACTAGGGCGTACAATGAGCAGTTCTTC
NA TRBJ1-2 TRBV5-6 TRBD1 CASSSGQEYGYTF TGTGCCAGCAGCTCGGGACAGGAGTATGGCTACACCTTC
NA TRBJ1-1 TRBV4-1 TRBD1 CASSLPTGRNTEAFF TGCGCCAGCAGCCTACCGACAGGGAGGAACACTGAAGCTTTCTTT
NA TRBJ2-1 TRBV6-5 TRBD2 CASSRLAIHEQFF TGTGCCAGCAGTAGACTAGCGATCCATGAGCAGTTCTTC
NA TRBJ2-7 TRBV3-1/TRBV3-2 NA CASSQDRYGGDPYEQYF TGTGCCAGCAGCCAAGATAGGTACGGCGGGGACCCCTACGAGCAGTACTTC
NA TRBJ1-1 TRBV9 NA CASNHGGNTEAFF TGTGCCAGCAATCACGGAGGGAACACTGAAGCTTTCTTT
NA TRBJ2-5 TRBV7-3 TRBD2 CASSGTSGRGSRVETQYF TGTGCCAGCAGCGGGACTAGCGGGAGAGGTTCGCGGGTAGAGACCCAGTACTTC
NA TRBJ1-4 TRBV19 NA CASSARQAANEKLFF TGTGCCAGTAGTGCGCGACAGGCCGCCAATGAAAAACTGTTTTTT
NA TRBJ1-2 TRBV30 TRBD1 CARGQGTFGYTF TGTGCCCGTGGACAGGGAACTTTTGGCTACACCTTC
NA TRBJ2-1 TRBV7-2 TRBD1 CASSFLVGTVPSYNEQFF TGTGCCAGCAGCTTTCTAGTGGGGACAGTTCCCTCCTACAATGAGCAGTTCTTC
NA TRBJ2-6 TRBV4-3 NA CASSQDPIGAGLTAGANVLTF TGCGCCAGCAGCCAAGATCCTATTGGGGCAGGGTTAACGGCTGGGGCCAACGTCCTGACTTTC
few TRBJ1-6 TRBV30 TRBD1 CAWRRQGEGSPLHF TGTGCCTGGAGAAGACAGGGAGAGGGGTCACCCCTCCACTTT
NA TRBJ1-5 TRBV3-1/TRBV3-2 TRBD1 CASSPRGGQGHQPQHF TGTGCCAGCAGCCCGAGAGGGGGCCAGGGCCATCAGCCCCAGCATTTT
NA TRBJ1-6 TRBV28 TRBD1 CASTLGGTAYNSPLHF TGTGCCAGCACGTTGGGTGGGACAGCTTATAATTCACCCCTCCACTTT
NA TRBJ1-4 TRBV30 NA CAWSLTGGRQVMEKLFF TGTGCCTGGAGCCTAACGGGGGGGAGGCAGGTTATGGAAAAACTGTTTTTT
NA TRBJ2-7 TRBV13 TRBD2 CASSYLGAGGPHEQYF TGTGCCAGCAGCTACCTAGGAGCGGGAGGCCCCCACGAGCAGTACTTC
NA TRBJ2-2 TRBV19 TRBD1 CASSIQGQVNTGELFF TGTGCCAGTAGTATTCAGGGACAGGTCAACACCGGGGAGCTGTTTTTT
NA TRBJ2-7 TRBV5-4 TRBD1 CASSLGQGANYYEQYF TGTGCCAGCAGCTTGGGCCAGGGGGCAAACTACTACGAGCAGTACTTC
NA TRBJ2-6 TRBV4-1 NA CASSQTPSGSGANVLTF TGCGCCAGCAGCCAGACACCTTCCGGCTCTGGGGCCAACGTCCTGACTTTC
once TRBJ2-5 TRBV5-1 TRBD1 CASSPGQGGPETQYF TGCGCCAGCAGCCCGGGACAGGGGGGCCCTGAGACCCAGTACTTC
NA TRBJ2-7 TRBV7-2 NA CASSLVGDEQYF TGTGCCAGCAGCTTAGTAGGGGACGAGCAGTACTTC
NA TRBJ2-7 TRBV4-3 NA CASSQDLGQGRSEQYF TGCGCCAGCAGCCAAGATCTCGGGCAGGGGAGAAGTGAGCAGTACTTC
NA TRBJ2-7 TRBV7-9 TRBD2 CASSLALAGGSEQYF TGTGCCAGCAGCTTGGCGCTAGCGGGAGGGAGCGAGCAGTACTTC
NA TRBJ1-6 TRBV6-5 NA CASSYSGSPLHF TGTGCCAGCAGTTACTCCGGGTCACCCCTCCACTTT
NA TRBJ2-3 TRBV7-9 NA CASSLGIATDTQYF TGTGCCAGCAGCTTAGGGATAGCCACAGATACGCAGTATTTT
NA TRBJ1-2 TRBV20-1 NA CSAGLYGYTF TGCAGTGCTGGGCTTTATGGCTACACCTTC
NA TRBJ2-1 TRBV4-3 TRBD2 CASSQTSGGYTDEQFF TGCGCCAGCAGCCAGACTAGCGGGGGGTACACGGATGAGCAGTTCTTC
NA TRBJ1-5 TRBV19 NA CASSDRYSNQPQHF TGTGCCAGTAGTGACAGGTATAGCAATCAGCCCCAGCATTTT
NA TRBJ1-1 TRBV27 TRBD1 CASSFSGQVPLEAFF TGTGCCAGCAGTTTTAGCGGACAGGTCCCCCTGGAAGCTTTCTTT
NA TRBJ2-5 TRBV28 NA CASSSFPTTRKQETQYF TGTGCCAGCAGTTCCTTCCCGACAACACGTAAGCAAGAGACCCAGTACTTC
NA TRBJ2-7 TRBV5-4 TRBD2 CASSVPGTSEQYF TGTGCCAGCAGCGTCCCCGGGACTAGCGAGCAGTACTTC
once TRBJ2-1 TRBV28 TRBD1 CASSSTGVGWNEQFF TGTGCCAGCAGCTCGACAGGGGTTGGTTGGAATGAGCAGTTCTTC
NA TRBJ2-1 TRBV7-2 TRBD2 CASSPSGRLRGEQFF TGTGCCAGCAGCCCTAGCGGGAGGCTGAGGGGGGAGCAGTTCTTC
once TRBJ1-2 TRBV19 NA CASSIDVGSNYGYTF TGTGCCAGTAGTATAGATGTTGGCTCTAACTATGGCTACACCTTC
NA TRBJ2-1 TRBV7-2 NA CASSLSGSSYNEQFF TGTGCCAGCAGCTTATCCGGTAGCTCCTACAATGAGCAGTTCTTC
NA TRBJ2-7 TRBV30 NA CAWSAKGVPTYEQYF TGTGCCTGGAGCGCAAAGGGGGTCCCGACCTACGAGCAGTACTTC
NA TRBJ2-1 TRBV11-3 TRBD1 CASSRGQGASYEQFF TGTGCCAGCAGCCGGGGGCAGGGGGCGAGCTATGAGCAGTTCTTC
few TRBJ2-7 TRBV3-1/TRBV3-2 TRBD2 CASSHLGLAGARGEQYF TGTGCCAGCAGCCATCTTGGACTAGCGGGAGCTCGGGGCGAGCAGTACTTC
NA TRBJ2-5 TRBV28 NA CASSFEAQETQYF TGTGCCAGCAGTTTCGAGGCCCAAGAGACCCAGTACTTC
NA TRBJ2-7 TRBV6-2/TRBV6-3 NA CASSSSGVSYEQYF TGTGCCAGCAGTAGTTCAGGGGTCTCCTACGAGCAGTACTTC
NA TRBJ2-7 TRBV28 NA CASLTPAREQYF TGTGCCAGCCTGACACCGGCCAGGGAGCAGTACTTC
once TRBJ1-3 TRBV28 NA CASRYSGGDTIYF TGTGCCAGTCGGTACAGCGGGGGGGACACCATATATTTT
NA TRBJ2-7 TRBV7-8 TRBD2 CASSLGGGYEQYF TGTGCCAGCAGCTTAGGCGGGGGCTACGAGCAGTACTTC
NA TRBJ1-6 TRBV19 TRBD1 CASSIGTGNSPLHF TGTGCCAGTAGTATCGGGACAGGGAATTCACCCCTCCACTTT
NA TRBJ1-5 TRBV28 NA CASLSRRWEGPQHF TGTGCCAGCTTATCTCGGAGGTGGGAGGGGCCCCAGCATTTT
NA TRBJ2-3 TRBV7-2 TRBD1 CASSLAPQGVADTQYF TGTGCCAGCAGCTTAGCGCCACAGGGGGTAGCAGATACGCAGTATTTT
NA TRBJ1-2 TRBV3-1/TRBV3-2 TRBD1 CASGQENYGYTF TGTGCCAGCGGACAGGAGAACTATGGCTACACCTTC